A selection of T cell receptor beta chains follows, all from one sample in a study of blood T cell repertoires in COVID-19. Produced via immunoSEQ multiplex PCR; TCRdb's table is partial and in-frame only. Of around 300,000 clones in the sample, about four fifths are singletons; the top ten hold approximately 10%. The source material was peripheral blood. The receptor source for this set is a woman aged 45-60 years who had recovered from COVID-19. CDR3s include the opening cysteine and the closing phenylalanine or tryptophan. The D gene is left open where the match is weak. Clone size appears in some rows only: once, few, many, or a class for an expanded clone.

NA | TRBJ1-1 | NA | TRBV6-5 | TGTGCCAGCGGGAGATGGGACACTGAAGCTTTCTTT | CASGRWDTEAFF
TRBD1 | TRBJ2-1 | many | TRBV19 | TGTGCCAGTAGTATAATGTATGGGACAGGGGAAAACTACAATGAGCAGTTCTTC | CASSIMYGTGENYNEQFF
NA | TRBJ1-1 | NA | TRBV14 | TGTGCCAGCAGCCGGGAGGTCCGGGCCTGGGGGAACACTGAAGCTTTCTTT | CASSREVRAWGNTEAFF
TRBD1 | TRBJ2-2 | NA | TRBV6-5 | TGTGCCAGCAGCACCGGACAGGGGTGGACCGGGGAGCTGTTTTTT | CASSTGQGWTGELFF
NA | TRBJ2-2 | NA | TRBV4-3 | TGCGCCAGCGGGACACGGAACACCGGGGAGCTGTTTTTT | CASGTRNTGELFF
NA | TRBJ1-2 | NA | TRBV28 | TGTGCCACTTTCCGTGAGGTAGGGGTAAGGAATGGCTACACCTTC | CATFREVGVRNGYTF
TRBD1 | TRBJ1-1 | NA | TRBV6-1 | TGTGCCAGCAGTGAACGGGCAGGGGGAGGCACTGAAGCTTTCTTT | CASSERAGGGTEAFF
NA | TRBJ1-5 | once | TRBV6-5 | TGTGCCAGCAGTTACTTGGTGGGGCACCAGCCCCAGCATTTT | CASSYLVGHQPQHF
NA | TRBJ1-2 | NA | TRBV5-1 | TGCGCCAGCAGCCTGGAGGGGGGGCAGGTCTATGGCTACACCTTC | CASSLEGGQVYGYTF
NA | TRBJ2-7 | NA | TRBV6-6 | TGTGCCAGCAGTTACTCTGGCTCCCAGTACGAGCAGTACTTC | CASSYSGSQYEQYF
TRBD1 | TRBJ1-4 | once | TRBV4-1 | TGCGCCAGCAGCCAGGGACAGTTTGAAAAACTGTTTTTT | CASSQGQFEKLFF
NA | TRBJ1-4 | NA | TRBV30 | TGTGCCTGGAACCGGGAAGCCGGGAATGAAAAACTGTTTTTT | CAWNREAGNEKLFF
TRBD1 | TRBJ1-3 | NA | TRBV28 | TGTGCCAGCAGTCTTCCAGGGGGCGCTGGAAACACCATATATTTT | CASSLPGGAGNTIYF